The clone carrying this TCR beta chain was picked up a small number of times. What it binds is unknown. The data are from a study of CD8+CD57+ T cells in acquired aplastic anemia. Background on the study: Across the sorted CD4+ and CD8+ cells, DNA amounts averaged 3.2 ug. Points from the study as a whole: About 27 shared CD8+ CDR3s appeared highly expressed within patients' immunodominant clones.

Genomic DNA served as template for TCR beta VDJ and CDR3 profiling. TCRdb used MiXCR to reprocess the reads, holding one entry per CDR3 protein. Of 250,000 or so distinct CDR3 sequences listed, more than 40% are singletons. Selection for sequencing was limited to patients who had shown CD8+CD57+ cell expansion by flow cytometry. The sequenced material came from sorted CD4+, CD8+, or CD8+CD57+ T cells (not recorded which) from PBMCs. The TCR originated in a human donor with aplastic anemia.

The CDR3 coding sequence is TGTGCCAGCACTAAGGCAGGGCCCTCCTACGAGCAGTACTTC. It specifies CASTKAGPSYEQYF. The chain carries TRBV2 and TRBJ2-7, with a tentative D call TRBD1 (5 bases). The V end lost 7 bases, the J end lost 0 bases, and 13 bases lay between the germline ends. Germline loops: CDR1 SNHLY, CDR2 FYNNEI. This CDR3 contains 14 residues.